This T cell receptor (beta chain) was captured in a study of blood T cell repertoires in COVID-19. Followed longitudinally, the Seattle patients had been enrolled during active infection. This table comes from immunoSEQ multiplex PCR, and its TCRdb copy is limited to in-frame clones, with some not included. The table shows fewer than 650,000 clones, with roughly nine tenths occurring only once. Germline V gene sequence: CDR1 SSHAT, CDR2 FNYEAQ (reference sequence). The CDR3 spans 15 residues. Losses at the gene ends were 6 bases for V and 4 bases for J; bases not matched to a gene: 6. The source is a woman in her forties or fifties with COVID-19, enrolled during active disease. Sequencing was performed on peripheral blood. The rearrangement uses TRBV7-7 and TRBJ2-1; TRBD2 agrees at 10 bases. This CDR3 reads CASSLSGGAYNEQFF. The CDR3 region has the DNA TGTGCCAGCAGTTTAAGCGGGGGGGCTTACAATGAGCAGTTCTTC. Based on the CDR3 plus reference TRBV7-7 and TRBJ2-1, the full variable domain is GAGVSQSPRYKVTKRGQDVTLRCDPISSHATLYWYQQALGQGPEFLTYFNYEAQPDKSGLPSDRFSAERPEGSISTLTIQRTEQRDSAMYRCASSLSGGAYNEQFFGPGTRLTVL.